The rows below give T cell receptor beta chains drawn from one sample of a study of cytotoxic CD8 clonotypes in ibrutinib-treated CLL. Clones were read by immunoSEQ multiplex PCR, and TCRdb kept only the in-frame ones, dropping some. The sample holds 65,000 to 95,000 clones; around 84% are singletons and the top ten take under 6%. The sample consisted of PBMCs, taken before ibrutinib treatment. The source of these receptors is a human donor with chronic lymphocytic leukemia. CDR3s include the opening cysteine and the closing phenylalanine or tryptophan. The order of the fields is J gene, V gene, clone size, D gene, CDR3 DNA, CDR3 protein. A D gene is named only where the DNA matches it firmly. For some rows the clone size is stated as once, few or many, or as a class when expanded; others skip it.

j_call: TRBJ2-1; v_call: TRBV5-1; clone_size: NA; d_call: NA; cdr3_nt: TGCGCCAGCACCACGACTCGGGGGAGAGGAAATGAGCAGTTCTTC; cdr3_aa: CASTTTRGRGNEQFF
j_call: TRBJ1-1; v_call: TRBV29-1; clone_size: NA; d_call: NA; cdr3_nt: TGCAGCGTTGCGACAGATTTCGGGTTAGGAGCTTTCTTT; cdr3_aa: CSVATDFGLGAFF
j_call: TRBJ2-3; v_call: TRBV19; clone_size: few; d_call: NA; cdr3_nt: TGTGCCAGTAAGGTCGGGCTAGCGCCATCCCCAGATACGCAGTATTTT; cdr3_aa: CASKVGLAPSPDTQYF
j_call: TRBJ2-5; v_call: TRBV5-4; clone_size: NA; d_call: TRBD2; cdr3_nt: TGTGCCAGCAGCCCACCGGGACTAGCGGGAGAGACCCAGTACTTC; cdr3_aa: CASSPPGLAGETQYF
j_call: TRBJ2-1; v_call: TRBV5-1; clone_size: NA; d_call: NA; cdr3_nt: TGCGCCAGCAGCGACCCGAGCTCCTACAATGAGCAGTTCTTC; cdr3_aa: CASSDPSSYNEQFF
j_call: TRBJ2-1; v_call: TRBV30; clone_size: NA; d_call: NA; cdr3_nt: TGTGCCTGGATCGAAGGAGGGGTGTTTACTGAGCAGTTCTTC; cdr3_aa: CAWIEGGVFTEQFF
j_call: TRBJ2-3; v_call: TRBV27; clone_size: NA; d_call: TRBD2; cdr3_nt: TGTGCCAGCAGTTTAAACTTAGCGGGAGGATCAGATACGCAGTATTTT; cdr3_aa: CASSLNLAGGSDTQYF
j_call: TRBJ1-4; v_call: TRBV6-6; clone_size: NA; d_call: TRBD1; cdr3_nt: TGTGCCAGCAGGGAGGACAGGGAAATCGGAAAACTGTTTTTT; cdr3_aa: CASREDREIGKLFF
j_call: TRBJ2-1; v_call: TRBV9; clone_size: NA; d_call: NA; cdr3_nt: TGTGCCAGCCATAGAGCGGGACAGGCCAACAATGAGCAGTTCTTC; cdr3_aa: CASHRAGQANNEQFF
j_call: TRBJ1-3; v_call: TRBV11-1; clone_size: NA; d_call: NA; cdr3_nt: TGTGCCAGCAGCTTGAACTTGGGACCTATGTCTGGAAACACCATATATTTT; cdr3_aa: CASSLNLGPMSGNTIYF
j_call: TRBJ1-1; v_call: TRBV5-6; clone_size: NA; d_call: NA; cdr3_nt: TGTGCCAGCAGCCTGGACCGGGATGGGGCTGCTTTCTTT; cdr3_aa: CASSLDRDGAAFF
j_call: TRBJ1-3; v_call: TRBV29-1; clone_size: few; d_call: TRBD1; cdr3_nt: TGCAGCGTTCTACAGGGGAGCTCTGGAAACACCATATATTTT; cdr3_aa: CSVLQGSSGNTIYF
j_call: TRBJ2-1; v_call: TRBV5-1; clone_size: NA; d_call: NA; cdr3_nt: TGCGCCAGCAGCCCGACCCCCGGGGGGCAGGGAGGTGAGCAGTTCTTC; cdr3_aa: CASSPTPGGQGGEQFF
j_call: TRBJ1-1; v_call: TRBV14; clone_size: NA; d_call: NA; cdr3_nt: TGTGCCAGCAGCCTATTTACAGAGAACACTGAAGCTTTCTTT; cdr3_aa: CASSLFTENTEAFF
j_call: TRBJ2-1; v_call: TRBV5-1; clone_size: once; d_call: TRBD2; cdr3_nt: TGCGCCAGCGAAGGAACGGGAGGACTTGAGCAGTTCTTC; cdr3_aa: CASEGTGGLEQFF
j_call: TRBJ2-1; v_call: TRBV29-1; clone_size: NA; d_call: NA; cdr3_nt: TGCAGCGTTGACGGGGCGGGGTACCCCTACAATGAGCAGTTCTTC; cdr3_aa: CSVDGAGYPYNEQFF
j_call: TRBJ1-1; v_call: TRBV6-1; clone_size: NA; d_call: NA; cdr3_nt: TGTGCCAGCAGTGAACCGGGACAAGCGAACACTGAAGCTTTCTTT; cdr3_aa: CASSEPGQANTEAFF
j_call: TRBJ1-2; v_call: TRBV9; clone_size: NA; d_call: NA; cdr3_nt: TGTGCCAGCAGCCTCCACGTAACGAACTATGGCTACACCTTC; cdr3_aa: CASSLHVTNYGYTF
j_call: TRBJ2-1; v_call: TRBV2; clone_size: NA; d_call: TRBD2; cdr3_nt: TGTGCCATCATACTAGCGGGAAGCTCCTACAATGAGCAGTTCTTC; cdr3_aa: CAIILAGSSYNEQFF
j_call: TRBJ1-1; v_call: TRBV30; clone_size: NA; d_call: NA; cdr3_nt: TGTGCCTGGAGTGACAATTACATGAACACTGAAGCTTTCTTT; cdr3_aa: CAWSDNYMNTEAFF
j_call: TRBJ1-5; v_call: TRBV6-5; clone_size: NA; d_call: NA; cdr3_nt: TGTGCCAGCAGTGCGCTCAGGGTATCCAATCAGCCCCAGCATTTT; cdr3_aa: CASSALRVSNQPQHF
j_call: TRBJ2-2; v_call: TRBV9; clone_size: NA; d_call: NA; cdr3_nt: TGTGCCAGCAGCGTATCCCGTTGGGGGGCGCGGGACACCGGGGAGCTGTTTTTT; cdr3_aa: CASSVSRWGARDTGELFF
j_call: TRBJ2-3; v_call: TRBV27; clone_size: NA; d_call: TRBD1; cdr3_nt: TGTGCCAGCAGCAAGAAAGGGGGCGATTACACAGATACGCAGTATTTT; cdr3_aa: CASSKKGGDYTDTQYF
j_call: TRBJ1-1; v_call: TRBV5-4; clone_size: once; d_call: NA; cdr3_nt: TGTGCCAGCAGCTTGGAGGCAGGAGAAGGTCGGACTGAAGCTTTCTTT; cdr3_aa: CASSLEAGEGRTEAFF
j_call: TRBJ1-5; v_call: TRBV5-8; clone_size: NA; d_call: NA; cdr3_nt: TGTGCCAGCAGCGGGGGACTTCGCAATCAGCCCCAGCATTTT; cdr3_aa: CASSGGLRNQPQHF
j_call: TRBJ2-3; v_call: TRBV20-1; clone_size: NA; d_call: NA; cdr3_nt: TGCAGCTCAGGGAAATCAGATACGCAGTATTTT; cdr3_aa: CSSGKSDTQYF
j_call: TRBJ2-1; v_call: TRBV7-7; clone_size: NA; d_call: TRBD2; cdr3_nt: TGTGCTAGCAGCCCGGGACTAGCGGGACCCAATGAGCAGTTCTTC; cdr3_aa: CASSPGLAGPNEQFF
j_call: TRBJ2-3; v_call: TRBV18; clone_size: NA; d_call: NA; cdr3_nt: TGTGCCAGCTCAGGCCAGGGAGTGGGCGGCGAGGTGATACCCTACGCCGGCACAGATACGCAGTATTTT; cdr3_aa: CASSGQGVGGEVIPYAGTDTQYF
j_call: TRBJ1-1; v_call: TRBV7-9; clone_size: once; d_call: NA; cdr3_nt: TGTGCCAGCAGCTTTGCGGACAAAGGGACTGAAGCTTTCTTT; cdr3_aa: CASSFADKGTEAFF
j_call: TRBJ2-1; v_call: TRBV6-5; clone_size: once; d_call: TRBD1; cdr3_nt: TGTGCCAGCAGGGACAGGGGCGGATACAATGAGCAGTTCTTC; cdr3_aa: CASRDRGGYNEQFF
j_call: TRBJ1-2; v_call: TRBV25-1; clone_size: once; d_call: NA; cdr3_nt: TGTGCCAGCAGTGAATTTGGGCTCGGCAGGGGACCTATGGGCTACACCTTC; cdr3_aa: CASSEFGLGRGPMGYTF
j_call: TRBJ2-1; v_call: TRBV7-2; clone_size: NA; d_call: NA; cdr3_nt: TGTGCCAGCAGCTCCTCAGGACTACACAATGAGCAGTTCTTC; cdr3_aa: CASSSSGLHNEQFF
j_call: TRBJ2-7; v_call: TRBV9; clone_size: few; d_call: NA; cdr3_nt: TGTGCCAGCAGCGTAGATGTCCAGGGCGGGCACCACTACGAGCAGTACTTC; cdr3_aa: CASSVDVQGGHHYEQYF
j_call: TRBJ1-1; v_call: TRBV23-1; clone_size: NA; d_call: TRBD1; cdr3_nt: TGCGCCAGCAGAACGAGACAGGGGAACACTGAAGCTTTCTTT; cdr3_aa: CASRTRQGNTEAFF
j_call: TRBJ1-5; v_call: TRBV27; clone_size: few; d_call: NA; cdr3_nt: TGTGCCAGCAGTTTACGGACCGGTGGGTTTCAGCCCCAGCATTTT; cdr3_aa: CASSLRTGGFQPQHF
j_call: TRBJ2-7; v_call: TRBV11-2; clone_size: NA; d_call: TRBD1; cdr3_nt: TGTGCCAGCAGCTTATACTTACAGGGGTTCTCCTACGAGCAGTACTTC; cdr3_aa: CASSLYLQGFSYEQYF
j_call: TRBJ1-2; v_call: TRBV4-2; clone_size: NA; d_call: NA; cdr3_nt: TGTGCCAGCAGCCAAGCCTCAGGGGTCAAAGGCTACACCTTC; cdr3_aa: CASSQASGVKGYTF
j_call: TRBJ2-1; v_call: TRBV7-3; clone_size: NA; d_call: TRBD1; cdr3_nt: TGTGCCAGCAGGTGGGGACAGGGGATTCGCAATGAGCAGTTCTTC; cdr3_aa: CASRWGQGIRNEQFF
j_call: TRBJ2-7; v_call: TRBV4-3; clone_size: NA; d_call: TRBD2; cdr3_nt: TGCGCCAGCAGCCAAGAGTTACTAGCGGGAGCGTACGAGCAGTACTTC; cdr3_aa: CASSQELLAGAYEQYF
j_call: TRBJ2-7; v_call: TRBV29-1; clone_size: once; d_call: NA; cdr3_nt: TGCAGCGGGACCGGCAATGCCTACGAGCAGTACTTC; cdr3_aa: CSGTGNAYEQYF
j_call: TRBJ2-3; v_call: TRBV27; clone_size: few; d_call: TRBD1; cdr3_nt: TGTGCCAGCAACCCTACGGGGACAGGGGGGAGCACAGATACGCAGTATTTT; cdr3_aa: CASNPTGTGGSTDTQYF
j_call: TRBJ1-2; v_call: TRBV19; clone_size: NA; d_call: NA; cdr3_nt: TGTGCCAGTAGGTCAGGGACTGCTAACTATGGCTACACCTTC; cdr3_aa: CASRSGTANYGYTF
j_call: TRBJ2-7; v_call: TRBV14; clone_size: NA; d_call: TRBD1; cdr3_nt: TGTGCCAGCAGCCGAGACAGGGGGACCTACGAGCAGTACTTC; cdr3_aa: CASSRDRGTYEQYF
j_call: TRBJ2-3; v_call: TRBV10-1; clone_size: once; d_call: NA; cdr3_nt: TGCGCCAGCAGTGACGGGTACAATACGCAGTATTTT; cdr3_aa: CASSDGYNTQYF
j_call: TRBJ1-2; v_call: TRBV27; clone_size: NA; d_call: NA; cdr3_nt: TGTGCCAGCAGTTTACAAGCGGACACGTGGAAAAACTATGGCTACACCTTC; cdr3_aa: CASSLQADTWKNYGYTF
j_call: TRBJ2-7; v_call: TRBV7-6; clone_size: few; d_call: NA; cdr3_nt: TGTGCCAGCAGCCCTAGGCGGGGCTACGAGCAGTACTTC; cdr3_aa: CASSPRRGYEQYF
j_call: TRBJ1-4; v_call: TRBV7-3; clone_size: NA; d_call: TRBD1; cdr3_nt: TGTGCCAGCAGCTTTTACCGGGACAGGGGTCAGGAGCCTCGCGAGATGAATGAAAAACTGTTTTTT; cdr3_aa: CASSFYRDRGQEPREMNEKLFF
j_call: TRBJ2-6; v_call: TRBV27; clone_size: NA; d_call: NA; cdr3_nt: TGTGCCAGCAGTTTCAGTGGGGCCAACGTCCTGACTTTC; cdr3_aa: CASSFSGANVLTF
j_call: TRBJ2-2; v_call: TRBV19; clone_size: NA; d_call: NA; cdr3_nt: TGTGCCAGTAATGGCTGGGACAAAAAAACCGGGGAGCTGTTTTTT; cdr3_aa: CASNGWDKKTGELFF
j_call: TRBJ2-7; v_call: TRBV7-8; clone_size: NA; d_call: NA; cdr3_nt: TGTGCCAGCAGCTTAGAAAGGGACGAGCTGCCCTACGAGCAGTACTTC; cdr3_aa: CASSLERDELPYEQYF
j_call: TRBJ2-7; v_call: TRBV9; clone_size: NA; d_call: TRBD1; cdr3_nt: TGTGCCAGCAGCAAGGAGGGACAGGTCTACGAGCAGTACTTC; cdr3_aa: CASSKEGQVYEQYF
j_call: TRBJ2-7; v_call: TRBV6-1; clone_size: NA; d_call: TRBD1; cdr3_nt: TGTGCCAGCCTCCGACGACAGGGGGCCTACGAGCAGTACTTC; cdr3_aa: CASLRRQGAYEQYF
j_call: TRBJ2-7; v_call: TRBV18; clone_size: NA; d_call: NA; cdr3_nt: TGTGCCAGCTCACCGCGAAGGGACTCCTACGAGCAGTACTTC; cdr3_aa: CASSPRRDSYEQYF
j_call: TRBJ1-5; v_call: TRBV18; clone_size: once; d_call: TRBD1; cdr3_nt: TGTGCCAGCTCACAAGGGACAGGGACTCAGCCCCAGCATTTT; cdr3_aa: CASSQGTGTQPQHF
j_call: TRBJ1-2; v_call: TRBV18; clone_size: NA; d_call: TRBD1; cdr3_nt: TGTGCCAGCTCGCCGGGACAGACTAACTATGGCTACACCTTC; cdr3_aa: CASSPGQTNYGYTF
j_call: TRBJ1-4; v_call: TRBV7-9; clone_size: NA; d_call: NA; cdr3_nt: TGTGCCAGCAGCTTGGGGCAGACCCGGGAAAAACTGTTTTTT; cdr3_aa: CASSLGQTREKLFF
j_call: TRBJ1-1; v_call: TRBV10-3; clone_size: NA; d_call: NA; cdr3_nt: TGTGCCATCAGTGTTGGGGCAGGTTGGACTGAAGCTTTCTTT; cdr3_aa: CAISVGAGWTEAFF
j_call: TRBJ2-3; v_call: TRBV29-1; clone_size: NA; d_call: NA; cdr3_nt: TGCAGCGTTCTCGGCGGGAGAGGGGGTACAGATACGCAGTATTTT; cdr3_aa: CSVLGGRGGTDTQYF